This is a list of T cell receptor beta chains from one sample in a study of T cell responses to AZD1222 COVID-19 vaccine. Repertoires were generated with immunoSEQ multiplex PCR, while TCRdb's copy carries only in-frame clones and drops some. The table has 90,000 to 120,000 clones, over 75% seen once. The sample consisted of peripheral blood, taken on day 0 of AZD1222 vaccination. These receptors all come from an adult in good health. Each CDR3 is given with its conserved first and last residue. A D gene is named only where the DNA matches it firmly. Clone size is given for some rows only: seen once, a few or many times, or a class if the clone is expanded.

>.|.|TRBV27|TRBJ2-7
TGTGCCAGCAGTACCAACCCCCTCGCGATCTACGAGCAGTACTTC
CASSTNPLAIYEQYF
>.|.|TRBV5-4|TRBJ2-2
TGTGCCAGCAGCAGGGCGTATCAGGGTAATACCGGGGAGCTGTTTTTT
CASSRAYQGNTGELFF
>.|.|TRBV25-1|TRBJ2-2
TGTGCCAGCACCGAGTCTTGGCCCGGGGAGCTGTTTTTT
CASTESWPGELFF
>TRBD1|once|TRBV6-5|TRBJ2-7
TGTGCCAGCAGTTACTCCTACGGACAGGGCTACGAGCAGTACTTC
CASSYSYGQGYEQYF
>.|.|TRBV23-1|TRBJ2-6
TGCGCCAGCAGTCAAAGGGGTCCCAACGTCCTGACTTTC
CASSQRGPNVLTF
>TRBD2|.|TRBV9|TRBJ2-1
TGTGCCAGCAGCGTAGCGGGGGGGCCGGTTCTCAATGAGCAGTTCTTC
CASSVAGGPVLNEQFF
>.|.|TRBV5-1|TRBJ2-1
TGCGCCAGCAGCTTGGGAGAGGGGCGGTATTCCTACAATGAGCAGTTCTTC
CASSLGEGRYSYNEQFF
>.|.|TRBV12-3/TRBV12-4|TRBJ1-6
TGTGCCAGCAGTTTACAGGCGAATTCACCCCTCCACTTT
CASSLQANSPLHF
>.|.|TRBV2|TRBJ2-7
TGTGCCAGCAGTGCCACAGAGTGGGGAAGCTCCTACGAGCAGTACTTC
CASSATEWGSSYEQYF
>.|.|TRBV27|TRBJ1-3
TGTGCCAGCAGTTTAGGGGGAACTGGAAACACCATATATTTT
CASSLGGTGNTIYF
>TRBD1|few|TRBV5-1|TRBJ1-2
TGCGCCAGCAGCCGCACCGGGACAGCCTATGGCTACACCTTC
CASSRTGTAYGYTF
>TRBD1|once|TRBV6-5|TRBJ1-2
TGTGCCAGCAGGGGGACAGGGGGATTGTTCGGCTACACCTTC
CASRGTGGLFGYTF
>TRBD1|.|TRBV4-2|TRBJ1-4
TGTGCCAGCAGCCAAGCCGACAGGGCAACTAATGAAAAACTGTTTTTT
CASSQADRATNEKLFF
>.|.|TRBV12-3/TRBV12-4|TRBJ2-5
TGTGCCAGCAGTTTAAGGGAGACCCAGTACTTC
CASSLRETQYF
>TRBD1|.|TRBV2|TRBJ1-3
TGTGCCAGCAGGGCTGACAGGGTAACTGGAAACACCATATATTTT
CASRADRVTGNTIYF
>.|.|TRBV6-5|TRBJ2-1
TGTGCCAGCAGTTCCAGTCATCCCCCCCCGATTCAGTTCTTC
CASSSSHPPPIQFF
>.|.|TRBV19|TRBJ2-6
TGTGCCAGTAGTATGGTCGCCTCTGGGGCCAACGTCCTGACTTTC
CASSMVASGANVLTF
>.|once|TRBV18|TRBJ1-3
TGTGCCAGCTCACCAGGTCCGGGAGGTGGAAACACCATATATTTT
CASSPGPGGGNTIYF
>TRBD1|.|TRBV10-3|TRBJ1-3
TGTGCCATGCAAGACCGGGACAGCTCTGGAAACACCATATATTTT
CAMQDRDSSGNTIYF
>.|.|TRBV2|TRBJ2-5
TGTGCCAGCAGTGTAGATGGGGGGGCCGGAGAGACCCAGTACTTC
CASSVDGGAGETQYF
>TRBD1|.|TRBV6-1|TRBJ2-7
TGTGCCAGCAGTGAACCAGGGACAGCCTACGAGCAGTACTTC
CASSEPGTAYEQYF
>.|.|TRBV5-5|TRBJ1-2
TGTGCCAGCAGCTTGGGTGGTTCCCATGGCTACACCTTC
CASSLGGSHGYTF
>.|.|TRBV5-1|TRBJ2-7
TGCGCCAGCAGCTTGGCCGCCAGTAGCTACGAGCAGTACTTC
CASSLAASSYEQYF
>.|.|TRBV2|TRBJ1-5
TGTGCCAGCAGTGGCCAGGAGTATCAGCCCCAGCATTTT
CASSGQEYQPQHF
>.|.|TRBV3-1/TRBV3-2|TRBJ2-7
TGTGCCAGCAGCCAAGATAGGCACAGGGACCACGAGCAGTACTTC
CASSQDRHRDHEQYF
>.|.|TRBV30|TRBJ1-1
TGTGCCTGGAGCGGACAGATCGAAGCTTTCTTT
CAWSGQIEAFF
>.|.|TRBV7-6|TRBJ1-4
TGTGCCAGCAGCTTAGTTGGGGGGCGCCAGGAAAAACTGTTTTTT
CASSLVGGRQEKLFF
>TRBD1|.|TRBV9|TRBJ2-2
TGTGCCAGCAGCTTCCAGGAGGGGACAGGGATCACCGGGGAGCTGTTTTTT
CASSFQEGTGITGELFF
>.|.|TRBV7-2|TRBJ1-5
TGTGCCAGCAGCTTAGGACACGCTCTCAATCAGCCCCAGCATTTT
CASSLGHALNQPQHF
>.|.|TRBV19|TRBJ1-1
TGTGCCAGTAGTATATTTGGGCCCATGAACACTGAAGCTTTCTTT
CASSIFGPMNTEAFF
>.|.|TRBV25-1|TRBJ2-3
TGTGCCAGCAGTCAAAGTCTACTGGGGGAAGATACGCAGTATTTT
CASSQSLLGEDTQYF
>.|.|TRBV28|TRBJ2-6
TGTGCCAGCAGTTTAGGGAGCTCTGGGGCCAACGTCCTGACTTTC
CASSLGSSGANVLTF
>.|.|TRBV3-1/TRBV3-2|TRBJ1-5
TGTGCCAGCAGCCCGGGGGGAAGTCAGCCCCAGCATTTT
CASSPGGSQPQHF
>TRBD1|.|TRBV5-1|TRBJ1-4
TGCGCCAGCAGCCCTGGGACAGACGGCGGGGCTAATGAAAAACTGTTTTTT
CASSPGTDGGANEKLFF
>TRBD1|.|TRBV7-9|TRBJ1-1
TGTGCCAGCAGACTGACAGGGGGCGCCGACACTGAAGCTTTCTTT
CASRLTGGADTEAFF
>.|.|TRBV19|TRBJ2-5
TGTGCCAGTAGGAGCGTGGCAGCAGCACAAGAGACCCAGTACTTC
CASRSVAAAQETQYF
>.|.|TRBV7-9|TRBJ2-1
TGTGCCAGCCAACTAGGATGGCAGGGCAATAATAATGAGCAGTTCTTC
CASQLGWQGNNNEQFF
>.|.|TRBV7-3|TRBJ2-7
TGTGCCAGCAGCCCACAGGGGGGGCGCTACGAGCAGTACTTC
CASSPQGGRYEQYF
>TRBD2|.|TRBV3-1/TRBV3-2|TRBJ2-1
TGTGCCAGCAGCCAAACGGGGGGGCCCTCCTACAATGAGCAGTTCTTC
CASSQTGGPSYNEQFF
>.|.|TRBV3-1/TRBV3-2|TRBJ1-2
TGTGCCAGCAGCCACCCCGAGACAGTAGCTAACTATGGCTACACCTTC
CASSHPETVANYGYTF
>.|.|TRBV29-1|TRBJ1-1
TGCAGCGTCTCAAAGGACAGGAACACTGAAGCTTTCTTT
CSVSKDRNTEAFF
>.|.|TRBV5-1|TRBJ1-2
TGCGCCAGCAGCCGTCGACAGGATTCAGAGGGCTACACCTTC
CASSRRQDSEGYTF
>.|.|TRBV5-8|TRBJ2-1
TGTGCCAGCCTAAGGGGTTTCTACAATGAGCAGTTCTTC
CASLRGFYNEQFF
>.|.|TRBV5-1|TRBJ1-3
TGCGCCAGCCACCCCTCGGGGGCGGGAGGAAACACCATATATTTT
CASHPSGAGGNTIYF
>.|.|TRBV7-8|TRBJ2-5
TGTGCCAGCAGCTTAGTCCCGACGGACCAAGAGACCCAGTACTTC
CASSLVPTDQETQYF
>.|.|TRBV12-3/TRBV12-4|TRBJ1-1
TGTGCCAGCAGTTTAAGGGTCAGCACTGAAGCTTTCTTT
CASSLRVSTEAFF
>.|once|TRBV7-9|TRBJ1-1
TGTGCCAGCAGCTTAAAAGAGGTTACAGAAGCTTTCTTT
CASSLKEVTEAFF
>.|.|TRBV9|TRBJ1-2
TGTGCCAGCAGCGTAGATACTGGCTATGGCTACACCTTC
CASSVDTGYGYTF
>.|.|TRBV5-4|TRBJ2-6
TGTGCCAGCGGTATCGACTGGGGGGCCAACGTCCTGACTTTC
CASGIDWGANVLTF
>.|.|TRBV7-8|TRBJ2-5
TGTGCCAGCAGCTTAGGGGTTTGGCCCCGGGCGCAAGAGACCCAGTACTTC
CASSLGVWPRAQETQYF
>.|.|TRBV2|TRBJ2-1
TGTGCCAGCACAGATCGACTAGTGGTTGGTGAGCAGTTCTTC
CASTDRLVVGEQFF
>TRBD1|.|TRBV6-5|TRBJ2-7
TGTGCCAGCAGTCAAACAGGGGACTACGAGCAGTACTTC
CASSQTGDYEQYF
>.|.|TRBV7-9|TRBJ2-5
TGTGCCAGCCCTCTCCCCAACAATCAAGAGACCCAGTACTTC
CASPLPNNQETQYF
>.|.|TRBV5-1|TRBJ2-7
TGCGCCAGCAGCTCCGGGCAGGGGCGGGAGCAGTACTTC
CASSSGQGREQYF
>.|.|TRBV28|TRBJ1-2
TGTGCCAGCAGTTTAACGGCTTCTAACTATGGCTACACCTTC
CASSLTASNYGYTF